What follows are 19 T cell receptor beta chains derived from one specimen sequenced in a study of blood T cell repertoires in COVID-19 (dated by TCRdb to about 2020). Receptor libraries were prepared by the immunoSEQ multiplex PCR assay. TCRdb mirrors the immuneACCESS table, restricted to in-frame sequences. Some clones are absent from its copies; in checked studies, under half trace to an unresolved V gene, and the reason for the others is unknown. The sample table records about 88,000 clones; around nine tenths of these occur just once. Roughly 2.8% of the sample is held by the ten biggest clonotypes. Material for sequencing was peripheral blood. These receptors all stem from a woman over 75 with acute or convalescent COVID-19.

The gene calls are TRBV7-9 and TRBJ1-5; perhaps TRBD1 as D (5 bases). V lost 1 base and J lost 5, with 12 bases in between. The CDR3 loop spans 15 amino acids. The germline CDR1 and CDR2 sequences are SEHNR and FQNEAQ (reference sequence). In DNA, the CDR3 is TGTGCCAGCAGCTTAGACCCAGGGTGGGATCAGCCCCAGCATTTT. Translating gives CASSLDPGWDQPQHF.

The chain joins TRBV3-1 (or the pseudogene TRBV3-2) to TRBJ2-7; TRBD1 matches at 9 bases. CDR3 length equals 14 residues. Per germline, CDR1 LGHDT and CDR2 YNNKEL (reference sequence). Trimming removed 1 base from V and 9 bases from J; junction bases left unmatched: 7. In DNA, the CDR3 is TGTGCCAGCAGCCAAGCTACGACAGGGGGAGCGCAGTACTTC. Its protein is CASSQATTGGAQYF.

V and J are TRBV5-1 and TRBJ1-1; D is unclear. From germline, CDR1 is SGHRS and CDR2 YFSETQ. The CDR3 is 13 residues long. V was trimmed by 5 bases and J by 4 bases, leaving 12 bases between them. As DNA, the CDR3 is TGCGCCAGCAGTACAGACGGCTTCACTGAAGCTTTCTTT. It translates to CASSTDGFTEAFF.

This clone has a single count. The V call is TRBV20-1, the J call TRBJ2-1; 7 bases align to TRBD2. V trimming: 3 bases; J trimming: 5 bases; junction bases outside the gene matches: 7. Germline V lookup: CDR1 DFQATT, CDR2 SNEGSKA (reference sequence). This CDR3 has 14 amino acids. CDR3: CSASLTSRDNEQFF. In nucleotides, the CDR3 is TGCAGTGCTAGTCTGACTAGCAGGGACAATGAGCAGTTCTTC.

The V gene is TRBV3-1 (or the pseudogene TRBV3-2), the J gene TRBJ1-6; D possibly corresponds to TRBD1 (6 bases). This CDR3 spans 13 amino acids. The V and J ends lost 4 bases and 8 bases respectively, with 9 bases between them. Germline V gives CDR1 LGHDT, CDR2 YNNKEL (reference sequence). The CDR3 reads CASSRTGHSPLHF. CDR3 nucleotides: TGTGCCAGCAGCCGAACAGGGCATTCACCCCTCCACTTT.

The chain uses TRBV11-1 and TRBJ2-2; D is perhaps TRBD2 (5 bases). V was pared by 8 bases and J by 1 base, with 8 bases between. The CDR3 totals 13 residues. Germline V lookup: CDR1 SGHAT, CDR2 FQDESV (reference sequence). CDR3 sequence reads: CASGEMNTGELFF. CDR3 bases: TGTGCCAGCGGGGAGATGAACACCGGGGAGCTGTTTTTT.

V usage is TRBV2 and J usage is TRBJ2-1, with D perhaps TRBD1 (6 bases). Germline CDR1 and CDR2: SNHLY and FYNNEI. V lost 7 bases to trimming and J lost 4 bases, with 14 bases between them. The CDR3 is made up of 14 amino acids. CDR3 DNA: TGTGCCAGCACCGCCCCACAGGGTTACAATGAGCAGTTCTTC. This translates into CASTAPQGYNEQFF.

This chain connects TRBV6-5 to TRBJ1-2; D remains unclear. CDR3 length: 14 residues. Germline V gives CDR1 MNHEY, CDR2 SVGAGI. The V end lost 5 bases, the J end lost 0 bases, and 10 bases lay between the germline ends. The CDR3 coding sequence is TGTGCCAGCAGTCGACAAGCTTCTAACTATGGCTACACCTTC. It is translated as CASSRQASNYGYTF.

The chain recombines TRBV7-9 with TRBJ2-5, with TRBD1 matching over 9 bases. The CDR3 runs to 15 residues. Germline V CDR1 and CDR2: SEHNR, FQNEAQ (reference sequence). V gave up 0 bases and J gave up 4 bases; unmatched junction bases: 3. The CDR3 DNA sequence: TGTGCCAGCAGCTTAGCGGGACAGGGTTTAGAGACCCAGTACTTC. Amino acids: CASSLAGQGLETQYF.

In this sample, this clone turned up once. In DNA, the CDR3 is TGTGCCAGCAGTGTCCCTGGGGGGTCTGAGCAGTTCTTC. Protein: CASSVPGGSEQFF. This rearrangement joins TRBV25-1 to TRBJ2-1, with D perhaps matching TRBD2 (6 bases). This CDR3 is 13 amino acids long. Between the trimmed V and J ends, which lost 4 bases and 9 bases, there was a span of 13 bases. Germline assignment: CDR1 MGHDK and CDR2 SYGVNS.

V and J are TRBV7-8 and TRBJ2-7; D uncertain. The germline CDR1 and CDR2 sequences are SGHVS and FQNEAQ. CDR3 size: 14 residues. V was shortened by 2 bases and J by 1 base, with 9 bases between the two germline ends. This CDR3 is CASSLPTRSYEQYF. The DNA of the CDR3 is TGTGCCAGCAGCTTACCGACTCGTTCCTACGAGCAGTACTTC.

This clone was counted a single time. The chain employs TRBV19 and TRBJ2-2; D uncertain. The CDR3 has 14 residues. Per germline, CDR1 LNHDA and CDR2 SQIVND (reference sequence). V was cut by 7 bases and J by 1 base, with 10 bases left in between. CDR3 nucleotides: TGTGCCAGTACCCCGTGGAGGAACACCGGGGAGCTGTTTTTT. Translating it yields CASTPWRNTGELFF.

The chain uses TRBV2 and TRBJ2-7; D unresolved. V was cut by 3 bases and J by 2 bases, with 5 bases left in between. The CDR3 runs 12 residues. CDR1 and CDR2 from the germline V gene are SNHLY and FYNNEI. In DNA, the CDR3 is TGTGCCAGCAGTGATCCCGCCTACGAGCAGTACTTC. Protein: CASSDPAYEQYF.

This chain links TRBV18 with TRBJ2-3; TRBD1 matches 10 bases. The germline V gene encodes CDR1 KGHSH and CDR2 LQKENI. This CDR3 contains 15 residues. Trimming took 3 bases from V and 4 from J; bases not matched to a gene: 4. The CDR3 sequence: CASSPGTGEADTQYF. CDR3 bases: TGTGCCAGCTCACCCGGGACAGGGGAGGCAGATACGCAGTATTTT.

V and J are TRBV19 and TRBJ1-5; a possible D gene is TRBD1 (5 bases). Trimming left V 2 bases short and J 0 bases short, with 8 bases between. The CDR3 contains 15 residues. Germline V lookup: CDR1 LNHDA, CDR2 SQIVND (reference sequence). The CDR3 loop is CASSIIDSSNQPQHF. The CDR3, as DNA: TGTGCCAGTAGTATAATTGACAGTAGCAATCAGCCCCAGCATTTT.

V and J are TRBV19 and TRBJ1-5, with 7 bases that match TRBD1. Per the germline V gene, CDR1 is LNHDA and CDR2 is SQIVND (reference sequence). The CDR3 covers 11 residues. With V trimmed by 3 bases and J by 16 bases, 6 bases remained unmatched. The CDR3 nucleotides are TGTGCCAGTAGTATCGGGACAGCACAACATTTT. Residues: CASSIGTAQHF.

As DNA, the CDR3 is TGTGCCAGCAGCTTTTGGTGGTTAGACAGGGGCAGGGGGAGCACTGAAGCTTTCTTT. This gives the protein CASSFWWLDRGRGSTEAFF. The chain carries TRBV11-2 and TRBJ1-1; 8 bases align to TRBD1. Germline trimming cut 3 bases from V and 4 bases from J; bases unmatched to any gene: 19. This CDR3 has 19 residues. Germline V CDR1 and CDR2: SGHAT, FQNNGV.

V is TRBV7-2 and J is TRBJ1-1, with 7 nucleotides matching TRBD1. J gave up 4 bases and V 2 bases, and 4 bases lay outside the gene matches. CDR1 is SGHTA and CDR2 is FQGNSA in the germline V gene. The CDR3 is 14 amino acids. DNA of the CDR3: TGTGCCAGCAGCTTATTAGGGGGCACCACTGAAGCTTTCTTT. It is translated as CASSLLGGTTEAFF.

This clone occurred once. The CDR3 nucleotides read TGTGCCAGCAGCTTAGCCTTTGCGGGGGGGCCCGGTGAGCAGTTCTTC. It specifies CASSLAFAGGPGEQFF. V usage is TRBV11-3 and J usage is TRBJ2-1; 9 bases are a match to TRBD2. The germline gives CDR1 SGHNT, CDR2 YENEEA. CDR3 length: 16 residues. V shed 1 base, J shed 9 bases, and the junction held 10 bases outside the gene matches.